The entry that follows covers one T cell receptor beta chain sequence. Antigen unknown. This entry belongs to a study of cytomegalovirus exposure and HLA in healthy donors. Study-wide points: In an earlier analysis, about 87% or about 30%: the productive usage of most TCR beta V segments. As immune exposure information, only CMV serostatus was available. TCR association rates varied by HLA locus in a later analysis, with DRB1 highest and HLA-C lowest.

This CDR3 is 13 amino acids long. Germline CDR1 and CDR2: ENHRY and SYGVKD. V lost 8 bases and J 4 bases, leaving 12 bases between the germline ends. Researchers ran the PCR with 60 Vbeta and 13 Jbeta primers. Produced via immunoSEQ multiplex PCR; TCRdb's table is partial and in-frame only. The sample lists tens of thousands of clones; around 80% were seen once. This sequence was found in a male donor in good health and CMV-seronegative. The specimen sequenced was PBMCs. The V call is TRBV10-3, the J call TRBJ1-5; the D is unclear. This CDR3 is CAISGRVNQPQHF. The CDR3 region has the DNA TGTGCCATCTCTGGGAGGGTGAATCAGCCCCAGCATTTT.